The 20 T cell receptor beta chains in this list originate from one sample, sequenced in a study of T-cell reconstitution after alpha-beta-depleted transplantation in children (dated by TCRdb to about 2016). What this sample's treatment or condition label stands for: allogeneic hematopoietic cell transplantation with graft depleted of TCRalphabeta T cells and CD19 B cells. Library prep was done by PCR. Sequencing took place on an Illumina HiSeq 2500. To normalize quantification of the TCRbeta repertoire, the TCR libraries were built with molecular barcoding that relied on unique molecular identifiers. The public reads were quality trimmed at Q25 with fastp and then assembled into clones with MiXCR by TCRdb, keeping productive beta chains. Each CDR3 protein gets just one entry, which takes the most common genes and DNA from the rows behind it. This sample holds more than 200,000 distinct CDR3 sequences; 20% to 30% were observed only once. In total, the top ten clones hold more than 4.5% of the sample.

The sample consisted of PBMCs, mostly from graft donor cells, taken 360 days after TCRalphabeta/CD19-depleted stem cell transplant. These receptor sequences come from a female patient aged 2 to 10 who had a stem cell transplant for congenital amegakaryocytic thrombocytopenia, so the T cells may come from the graft donor.

V and J are TRBV5-1 and TRBJ2-7; a weak D match, TRBD2 (5 bases). The CDR3 consists of 16 residues. Germline V CDR1 and CDR2: SGHRS, YFSETQ. The ends were cut back, 0 bases at V and 3 bases at J, with 16 bases in the middle. The CDR3 here is CASSLAEGESLYEQYF. The CDR3, as DNA: TGCGCCAGCAGCTTGGCCGAGGGAGAATCACTCTACGAGCAGTACTTC.

This clonotype appeared a few times. The chain is built from TRBV6-1 and TRBJ2-1; 9 bases line up with TRBD1. The CDR3 spans 16 residues. The V and J ends lost 2 bases and 4 bases, in that order; junction bases with no gene match: 6. CDR1 is MNHNS, CDR2 SASEGT, per germline. Here the CDR3 DNA reads TGTGCCAGCAGTGAATACGGGACAGGGCTTTACAATGAGCAGTTCTTC. It translates to CASSEYGTGLYNEQFF.

The sample holds one count of this clonotype. The gene calls are TRBV2 and TRBJ2-5; maybe TRBD2 (6 bases). Germline CDR1 reads SNHLY; CDR2 reads FYNNEI. CDR3 size: 16 residues. Trimming cost V 2 bases and J 2 bases, with 15 bases left between them. CDR3 nucleotides: TGTGCCAGCAGTGAAAGGGCTCTCGGGGGACAAGAGACCCAGTACTTC. Its translation: CASSERALGGQETQYF.

This clonotype was seen many times. The V call is TRBV12-3 or TRBV12-4, the J call TRBJ1-3; D might be TRBD1 (6 bases). The CDR3 extends over 14 amino acids. V was trimmed by 6 bases and J by 2 bases, leaving 11 bases between them. The CDR3 reads CASRSTGPGNTIYF. The CDR3 region has the DNA TGTGCCAGCAGGTCAACAGGGCCTGGAAACACCATATATTTT.

This chain joins TRBV12-3 or TRBV12-4 and TRBJ2-5; TRBD1 or TRBD2 may be the D gene (5 bases each). This CDR3 is built from 14 residues. The V end was cut by 3 bases, the J end by 5 bases, with 13 bases between. In DNA, the CDR3 is TGTGCCAGCAGTTTCGGGGCTACGGGCGAGACCCAGTACTTC. Protein: CASSFGATGETQYF.

This clonotype was seen a few times. The chain is built from TRBV15 and TRBJ2-7, with D perhaps matching TRBD1 (5 bases). The CDR3 runs 15 residues. Trimming removed 1 base at V and 1 base at J, with 11 bases between. Germline V gene data show CDR1 as LNHNV and CDR2 as YYDKDF (reference sequence). CDR3 sequence: CATSRGNQGSYEQYF. The DNA for the CDR3 is TGTGCCACCAGCAGAGGCAACCAGGGTTCCTACGAGCAGTACTTC. Complete variable domain (other parts from reference TRBV15 and TRBJ2-7): DAMVIQNPRYQVTQFGKPVTLSCSQTLNHNVMYWYQQKSSQAPKLLFHYYDKDFNNEADTPDNFQSRRPNTSFCFLDIRSPGLGDTAMYLCATSRGNQGSYEQYFGPGTRLTVT.

In its sample, this clonotype was seen a few times. The chain combines TRBV7-2 with TRBJ1-4; D is perhaps TRBD1 (6 bases). V lost 5 bases and J lost 4, with 20 bases in between. The CDR3 loop spans 17 amino acids. CDR1 and CDR2 from the germline V gene are SGHTA and FQGNSA. Here the CDR3 reads CASSRRGGAADNEKLFF. In DNA form, the CDR3 reads TGTGCCAGCAGCCGCCGAGGGGGGGCAGCCGATAATGAAAAACTGTTTTTT.

J is TRBJ1-3 and V is TRBV4-3; D not resolved. The CDR3 spans 16 residues. Germline V lookup: CDR1 LGHNA, CDR2 YSLEER. The V end was cut by 1 base, the J end by 0 bases, with 10 bases between. The DNA of the CDR3 is TGCGCCAGCAGCCAAGGATTCCAGTACTCTGGAAACACCATATATTTT. Translated: CASSQGFQYSGNTIYF.

The V gene is TRBV12-3 or TRBV12-4, the J gene TRBJ2-5; 11 nucleotides line up with TRBD2. With V trimmed by 5 bases and J by 1 base, 3 bases remained unmatched. The CDR3 contains 15 residues. The CDR3 nucleotides are TGTGCCAGCAGTGAGGGACTAGCGGTCCAAGAGACCCAGTACTTC. It is translated as CASSEGLAVQETQYF.

In nucleotides, the CDR3 is TGCGCCAGCAGCTTGGGGTACACAGGGGTCTCTGAAGCTTTCTTT. It yields the protein CASSLGYTGVSEAFF. The chain links TRBV5-1 to TRBJ1-1; 7 nucleotides align to TRBD1. The CDR3 spans 15 residues. CDR1 and CDR2 from the germline V gene are SGHRS and YFSETQ. The V segment lost 0 bases and the J segment 6 bases; nucleotides outside the gene matches: 8.

This clonotype was observed once. The chain links TRBV5-1 to TRBJ2-2; weak D call: TRBD2 (5 bases). This CDR3 comprises 15 residues. Germline V gene data show CDR1 as SGHRS and CDR2 as YFSETQ. Trimming took 0 bases from V and 5 from J, leaving 11 bases between them. The CDR3 region is CASSLALRGTGELFF. In nucleotides, the CDR3 is TGCGCCAGCAGCTTGGCCCTACGAGGGACCGGGGAGCTGTTTTTT.

The CDR3 DNA follows: TGTGCCAGCAGCTTGGGGGCAGGGGATCTCTACGAGCAGTACGTC. The encoded protein is CASSLGAGDLYEQYV. The genes are TRBV7-7 and TRBJ2-7, with a weak D call TRBD1 (6 bases). CDR1 is SSHAT, CDR2 FNYEAQ, per germline (reference sequence). V lost 3 bases and J 3 bases, leaving 15 bases between the germline ends. This CDR3 region has 15 residues.

This clonotype was counted between two and nine times. The gene calls are TRBV7-6 and TRBJ2-7, with a possible D match to TRBD2 (7 bases). Trimming took off 1 base at V and 6 bases at J, with 16 bases between the two ends. Germline loops: CDR1 SGHVS, CDR2 FNYEAQ. The CDR3 is 15 residues long. This CDR3 reads CASSLEGGPGPEQYF. Here the CDR3 DNA reads TGTGCCAGCAGCTTAGAGGGGGGGCCGGGACCCGAGCAGTACTTC. The entire variable domain, with the rest obtained from reference TRBV7-6 and TRBJ2-7, is as follows: GAGVSQSPRYKVTKRGQDVALRCDPISGHVSLYWYRQALGQGPEFLTYFNYEAQQDKSGLPNDRFSAERPEGSISTLTIQRTEQRDSAMYRCASSLEGGPGPEQYFGPGTRLTVT.

This clonotype was seen only a few times. The gene calls are TRBV9 and TRBJ2-3; 7 bases are a match to TRBD1. The ends lost 0 bases at V and 4 bases at J; junction bases unmatched: 14. CDR3 size: 18 residues. Germline V gene data show CDR1 as SGDLS and CDR2 as YYNGEE. The CDR3 loop reads CASSVAPSGRQGADTQYF. CDR3 DNA sequence: TGTGCCAGCAGCGTAGCACCTTCCGGTCGACAGGGAGCAGATACGCAGTATTTT. Combining the CDR3 with reference TRBV9 and TRBJ2-3 gives the whole variable domain DSGVTQTPKHLITATGQRVTLRCSPRSGDLSVYWYQQSLDQGLQFLIQYYNGEERAKGNILERFSAQQFPDLHSELNLSSLELGDSALYFCASSVAPSGRQGADTQYFGPGTRLTVL.

The table lists this clonotype with a few counts. CDR3 coding DNA: TGCGCCAGCAGCCAAGATAAGTCGCCTAGCGGGAACCAAGAGACCCAGTACTTC. Protein product: CASSQDKSPSGNQETQYF. The rearrangement uses TRBV4-1 and TRBJ2-5; TRBD2 matches 9 bases. The CDR3 runs 18 residues. Trimming at V came to 0 bases and at J to 0 bases, leaving 8 bases not matched to a gene. CDR1 and CDR2 (germline): MGHRA, YSYEKL.

This clonotype came up a few times. The chain recombines TRBV20-1 with TRBJ2-1; a possible D gene is TRBD1 (7 bases). Germline V gives CDR1 DFQATT, CDR2 SNEGSKA (reference sequence). V was shortened by 5 bases and J by 2 bases, with 19 bases between the two germline ends. This CDR3 is 16 amino acids long. CDR3 nucleotide sequence: TGCAGTGCTTTGTTCAGGGGGGCAAAAACCTACAATGAGCAGTTCTTC. This translates into CSALFRGAKTYNEQFF.

This rearrangement joins TRBV6-2 or TRBV6-3 to TRBJ2-3; 9 nucleotides align to TRBD2. The CDR3 consists of 14 residues. Germline trimming cut 10 bases from V and 2 bases from J; bases unmatched to any gene: 7. Germline CDR1 reads MNHEY; CDR2 reads SVGEGT. The CDR3 spells CAISLAGITDTQYF. For the CDR3, the DNA is TGTGCCATTTCGCTAGCGGGGATCACAGATACGCAGTATTTT.

The rearrangement uses TRBV5-1 and TRBJ2-3; tentative D call: TRBD2 (5 bases). V shed 6 bases and J shed 2 bases, with 19 bases lying between them. The CDR3 extends over 16 amino acids. Germline lookup yields CDR1 SGHRS and CDR2 YFSETQ. In nucleotides, the CDR3 is TGCGCCAGCACGGCCGGACTCCGGGGAAACACAGATACGCAGTATTTT. It encodes CASTAGLRGNTDTQYF.

This clonotype was observed a handful of times. The chain recombines TRBV20-1 with TRBJ1-2; D remains unclear. Trimming removed 4 bases at V and 5 bases at J, with 5 bases between. This CDR3 comprises 10 residues. Germline V CDR1 and CDR2: DFQATT, SNEGSKA (reference sequence). The CDR3 bases are TGCAGTGCTACTACATATGGCTACACCTTC. It codes for CSATTYGYTF.

This clonotype appeared a few times. CDR3 bases: TGTGCCAGCAGCCAAGGTCCAGCGGGGGGGTATCAAGAGACCCAGTACTTC. Protein product: CASSQGPAGGYQETQYF. This chain links TRBV3-1 with TRBJ2-5, with 10 bases identical to TRBD2. V dropped 1 base and J dropped 2; count of bases not matched to a gene: 7. CDR1 is LGHDT and CDR2 is YNNKEL in the germline V gene (reference sequence). The CDR3 is 17 amino acids.